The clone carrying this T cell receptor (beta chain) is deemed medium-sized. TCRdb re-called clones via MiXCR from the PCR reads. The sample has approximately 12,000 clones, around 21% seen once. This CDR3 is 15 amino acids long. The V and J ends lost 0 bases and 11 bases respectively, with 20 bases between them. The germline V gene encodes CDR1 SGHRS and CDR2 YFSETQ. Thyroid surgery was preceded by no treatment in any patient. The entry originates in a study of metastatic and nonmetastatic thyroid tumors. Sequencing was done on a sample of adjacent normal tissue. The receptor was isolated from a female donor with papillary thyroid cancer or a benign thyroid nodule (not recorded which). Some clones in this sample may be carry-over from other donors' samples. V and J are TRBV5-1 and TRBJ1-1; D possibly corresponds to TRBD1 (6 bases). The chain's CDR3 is CASSLGGDAGAGAFF. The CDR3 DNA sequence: TGCGCCAGCAGCTTGGGAGGTGACGCGGGGGCAGGCGCTTTCTTT.